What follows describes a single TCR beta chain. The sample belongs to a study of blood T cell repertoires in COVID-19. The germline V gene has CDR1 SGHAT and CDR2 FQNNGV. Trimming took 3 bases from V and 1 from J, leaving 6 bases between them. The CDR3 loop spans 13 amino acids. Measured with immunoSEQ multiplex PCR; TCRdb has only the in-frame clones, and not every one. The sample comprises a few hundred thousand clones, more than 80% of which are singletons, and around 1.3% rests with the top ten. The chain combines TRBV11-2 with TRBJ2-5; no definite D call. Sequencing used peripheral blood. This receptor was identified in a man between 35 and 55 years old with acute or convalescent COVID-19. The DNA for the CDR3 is TGTGCCAGCAGCTTGGAGTCCCAAGAGACCCAGTACTTC. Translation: CASSLESQETQYF.